The rows below give T cell receptor beta chains drawn from one sample of a study of T cell changes during pregnancy in multiple sclerosis. TCRdb's copy holds only in-frame clones and misses some; the assay was immunoSEQ multiplex PCR. The sample has some 42,000 clones, 87% seen once. The material sequenced was CD4+ T cells from peripheral blood mononuclear cells, taken after pregnancy. These receptors originate from a female donor with multiple sclerosis, enrolled in a pregnancy study. CDR3s include the opening cysteine and the closing phenylalanine or tryptophan. The D gene is left open where the match is weak. A row's size may be missing; if present it is once, few, many or a size class.

>NA|TRBJ1-2|NA|TRBV7-2
TGTGCCAGCAGCCCTAGGGGCGAATATGGCTACACCTTC
CASSPRGEYGYTF
>TRBD1|TRBJ1-1|NA|TRBV11-1
TGTGCCAGCAGCTCCCAACAGGGGATGCGGAACACTGAAGCTTTCTTT
CASSSQQGMRNTEAFF
>NA|TRBJ1-5|NA|TRBV6-6
TGTGCCAGCCCGGCGGAGGGAGGTCGGCAGCCCCAGCATTTT
CASPAEGGRQPQHF
>NA|TRBJ1-1|NA|TRBV7-2
TGTGCCAGCAGCTTACAGGGTTTGAGCACTGAAGCTTTCTTT
CASSLQGLSTEAFF
>NA|TRBJ1-1|NA|TRBV18
TGTGCCAGCTCACACCCGGACAGTGGGGCTTTCTTT
CASSHPDSGAFF
>TRBD1|TRBJ2-3|NA|TRBV5-1
TGCGCCAGCAGCCAGACAGGGGGACCCCTGGATACGCAGTATTTT
CASSQTGGPLDTQYF
>TRBD2|TRBJ2-1|NA|TRBV5-1
TGCGCCAGCAGGACTAGCGGGGCCTACAATGAGCAGTTCTTC
CASRTSGAYNEQFF
>TRBD1|TRBJ2-2|NA|TRBV19
TGTGCCAGTAGTTGGGGGACAGCGAACACCGGGGAGCTGTTTTTT
CASSWGTANTGELFF
>NA|TRBJ2-5|NA|TRBV28
TGTGCCAGCAGTTTAGAGGAGACCCAGTACTTC
CASSLEETQYF
>NA|TRBJ1-6|NA|TRBV19
TGTGCCAGTAGTATGGGCCGGAAGCGGGGCGGCTCCTATAATTCACCCCTCCACTTT
CASSMGRKRGGSYNSPLHF
>TRBD2|TRBJ2-3|NA|TRBV11-2
TGTGCCAGCACCGTACTCACTAGCGGGCCCACAGATACGCAGTATTTT
CASTVLTSGPTDTQYF
>NA|TRBJ2-1|NA|TRBV18
TGTGCCAGCCGGGACTACAATGAGCAGTTCTTC
CASRDYNEQFF
>NA|TRBJ1-2|NA|TRBV7-2
TGTGCCAGCAGCCCCACCGTAGGGGGTAGCGGCTACACCTTC
CASSPTVGGSGYTF
>NA|TRBJ1-1|once|TRBV2
TGTGCCAGCAGGGGGAGGGGTGGCAATACCGCCACTGAAGCTTTCTTT
CASRGRGGNTATEAFF
>NA|TRBJ2-1|NA|TRBV7-6
TGTGCCAGCAGCCCCCCGCGGGGACCTAATGAGCAGTTCTTC
CASSPPRGPNEQFF
>NA|TRBJ1-1|NA|TRBV5-1
TGCGCCAGCAGCTTGGCGGGGGTGGAAACTGAAGCTTTCTTT
CASSLAGVETEAFF
>TRBD1|TRBJ1-6|NA|TRBV18
TGTGCCAGCTCAATGGACAGGGACACCTATAATTCACCCCTCCACTTT
CASSMDRDTYNSPLHF
>TRBD2|TRBJ2-1|NA|TRBV5-1
TGCGCCAGCAGCCCCTGGACTAGCGGGGGGAATGAGCAGTTCTTC
CASSPWTSGGNEQFF
>TRBD1|TRBJ2-1|NA|TRBV19
TGTGCCAGTAGTACGAGGACAGGGGACAATGAGCAGTTCTTC
CASSTRTGDNEQFF
>TRBD1|TRBJ1-6|NA|TRBV6-1
TGTGCCAGCAGTGGCAGGGGGCGGTCAGATTCACCCCTCCACTTT
CASSGRGRSDSPLHF
>TRBD1|TRBJ1-6|NA|TRBV13
TGTGCCAGCAGCTTGGGACAGCGTAATTCACCCCTCCACTTT
CASSLGQRNSPLHF
>NA|TRBJ2-7|NA|TRBV2
TGTGCCAGCAGGGCTTCCTACGAGCAGTACTTC
CASRASYEQYF
>TRBD1|TRBJ1-2|NA|TRBV5-1
TGCGCCAGCAGTACGGGACAGGGGGCCTATGGCTACACCTTC
CASSTGQGAYGYTF
>NA|TRBJ2-5|NA|TRBV9
TGTGCCAGCAGCGTCCCTGAGACCCAGTACTTC
CASSVPETQYF
>NA|TRBJ1-6|NA|TRBV19
TGTGCCAGTAGTACGGGGGGAGGCCTTCTATTTTCACCCCTCCACTTT
CASSTGGGLLFSPLHF
>TRBD1|TRBJ1-1|NA|TRBV29-1
TGCAGCGTCCAAACAGGGGAGCACACTGAAGCTTTCTTT
CSVQTGEHTEAFF
>NA|TRBJ2-5|NA|TRBV18
TGTGCCAGCTCACCAGGGGGGGCCGGTGAGACCCAGTACTTC
CASSPGGAGETQYF
>NA|TRBJ1-5|NA|TRBV18
TGTGCCAGCTCGCCAGGGACAAACCGGGGTCAGCCCCAGCATTTT
CASSPGTNRGQPQHF
>NA|TRBJ1-1|NA|TRBV7-9
TGTGCCAGCAGCCCCCGAGGGGGGGTGGCTTTCTTT
CASSPRGGVAFF
>NA|TRBJ1-6|few|TRBV9
TGTGCCAGCAGCGTCGAACTGAATAATTCACCCCTCCACTTT
CASSVELNNSPLHF
>NA|TRBJ1-6|NA|TRBV6-5
TGTGCCAGCAGTTCGGGTTTTAAGTCACCCCTCCACTTT
CASSSGFKSPLHF
>NA|TRBJ1-1|NA|TRBV29-1
TGCAGCGTTGAAGGAATTGTGAGGAGATCTGAAGCTTTCTTT
CSVEGIVRRSEAFF
>NA|TRBJ2-7|NA|TRBV6-5
TGTGCCAGCAGTCCACCGGGTTCCTACGAGCAGTACTTC
CASSPPGSYEQYF
>NA|TRBJ2-3|once|TRBV4-1
TGCGCCAGCAGCCAGGTGCTGGGGGGGCCTTCAGATACGCAGTATTTT
CASSQVLGGPSDTQYF
>NA|TRBJ2-3|NA|TRBV7-2
TGTGCCAGCAGCCTGGGCCCAGATACGCAGTATTTT
CASSLGPDTQYF
>NA|TRBJ1-4|NA|TRBV30
TGTGCCTGGAGTGGGACTCTGGGGGAAAAACTGTTTTTT
CAWSGTLGEKLFF
>NA|TRBJ1-6|NA|TRBV7-2
TGTGCCAGCAGCCGCGGACAAGTGCCTTCACCCCTCCACTTT
CASSRGQVPSPLHF
>NA|TRBJ2-7|few|TRBV7-9
TGTGCCAGCACCGGGAAGGGTTTCGCCCACGAGCAGTACTTC
CASTGKGFAHEQYF
>NA|TRBJ1-1|NA|TRBV7-8
TGTGCCAGCAGCTTAAGCACCTACCGGACTGAAGCTTTCTTT
CASSLSTYRTEAFF
>NA|TRBJ2-2|NA|TRBV28
TGTGCCAGCAACAACCTCGACAGACGGGAGCTGTTTTTT
CASNNLDRRELFF
>TRBD1|TRBJ2-4|NA|TRBV7-2
TGTGCCAGCAGCCAGAGACAGGGGCGTCACATTCAGTACTTC
CASSQRQGRHIQYF
>TRBD1|TRBJ2-1|NA|TRBV10-3
TGTGCCACGCAGGGTGGGACAGCCTACTACAATGAGCAGTTCTTC
CATQGGTAYYNEQFF
>TRBD1|TRBJ2-1|once|TRBV25-1
TGTGCCAGCAGTGAATGGGGGGGACAGGGTAAATACAATGAGCAGTTCTTC
CASSEWGGQGKYNEQFF
>TRBD1|TRBJ1-2|NA|TRBV28
TGTGCCAGCAGTTACCGGGACAGAAACTATGGCTACACCTTC
CASSYRDRNYGYTF
>TRBD1|TRBJ1-2|NA|TRBV10-3
TGTGCCATCAGTCCCGGGACAGGGAAAGGTCCGATTAGCGGGCTGGGCACCTTC
CAISPGTGKGPISGLGTF
>NA|TRBJ2-5|few|TRBV1
TGCACCAGCAGCCCCCGGGAGACCCAGTACTTC
CTSSPRETQYF
>NA|TRBJ1-2|NA|TRBV2
TGTGCCAGCAGTTTACGACCGGGAACCAACTATGGCTACACCTTC
CASSLRPGTNYGYTF
>NA|TRBJ1-6|NA|TRBV6-6
TGTGCCAGCAGTTCCCCACAGGTTCACAATTCACCCCTCCACTTT
CASSSPQVHNSPLHF
>TRBD1|TRBJ1-1|NA|TRBV28
TGTGCCAGCAGTTCTGGACAGGGATCTGAAGCTTTCTTT
CASSSGQGSEAFF
>TRBD1|TRBJ1-3|once|TRBV5-1
TGCGCCAGCAGCCCCACGCCCGACAGGGGCTTCGGAAACACCATATATTTT
CASSPTPDRGFGNTIYF
>NA|TRBJ1-2|few|TRBV19
TGTGCCAGTCTTGGGCCGGGACAAACACCCTTTGAAGGCTACACCTTC
CASLGPGQTPFEGYTF
>NA|TRBJ2-5|once|TRBV19
TGTGCCAGTAGTGCGACCGGGACAAAAGAGACCCAGTACTTC
CASSATGTKETQYF
>TRBD1|TRBJ1-4|NA|TRBV5-1
TGCGCCAGCAGCTTGGATTTGGGGACAGGGTTCGAAAAACTGTTTTTT
CASSLDLGTGFEKLFF
>NA|TRBJ2-5|NA|TRBV13
TGTGCCAGCAGCTTAGGCCGAGGGACCCAGTACTTC
CASSLGRGTQYF
>TRBD1|TRBJ1-2|NA|TRBV2
TGTGCCAGCAGTGAAAGGACAGGGTATTATGGCTACACCTTC
CASSERTGYYGYTF
>NA|TRBJ2-5|NA|TRBV6-5
TGTGCCAGCAGTTACTCGAGGAGCCGGGAGACCCAGTACTTC
CASSYSRSRETQYF
>TRBD2|TRBJ2-3|NA|TRBV6-6
TGTGCCAGCACCCCTAGGGTAGCGGGGGAGGGAGATACGCAGTATTTT
CASTPRVAGEGDTQYF